This entry lists 9 T cell receptor beta chains sequenced from one sample in a study of vaccination and CD4 T cells after COVID-19. No antigen has been assigned to these receptors. Once obtained from cultured CD4+ T cells, the DNA was sequenced using the Oncomine TCR Beta short-read assay. Via MiXCR, TCRdb re-called the PCR reads, giving one row per CDR3 protein. The table has about 13,000 distinct CDR3 sequences, 70% to 75% seen once. Treatment: approximately nine-day PBMC culture with coronavirus spike peptide pools or control peptides (ViraFEST assay). The sequencing here drew on CD4+ T cells from blood, cultured in vitro, taken after SARS-CoV-2 vaccination. The source is a human donor who received a COVID-19 vaccine.

This clonotype ranks as medium-sized. The V and J genes are TRBV5-4 and TRBJ2-5; D possibly corresponds to TRBD2 (6 bases). The CDR3 has 15 residues. Germline assignment: CDR1 SGHNT and CDR2 YYREEE (reference sequence). Trimming took off 2 bases at V and 5 bases at J, with 16 bases between the two ends. DNA of the CDR3: TGTGCCAGCAGCTTTACCGGGACTCAAGGGGAGACCCAGTACTTC. It codes for CASSFTGTQGETQYF.

The chain joins TRBV30 to TRBJ1-6; TRBD1 matches at 7 bases. Germline CDR1 and CDR2: GTSNPN and SVGIG (reference sequence). J was trimmed by 8 bases and V by 4 bases; bases with no gene match: 5. This CDR3 is 13 amino acids long. CDR3 sequence reads: CAWTGTAYSPLHF. DNA for the CDR3: TGTGCCTGGACAGGGACAGCTTATTCACCCCTCCACTTT.

This chain links TRBV6-1 with TRBJ2-7; 8 positions match TRBD1. The germline CDR1 and CDR2 sequences are MNHNS and SASEGT. This CDR3 is 12 amino acids long. J lost 6 bases, V lost 5 bases, and 3 bases had no gene match. The CDR3 protein is CASSNDRGEQYF. The CDR3, as DNA: TGTGCCAGCAGTAACGACAGGGGCGAGCAGTACTTC.

Only one count was recorded for this clonotype. The chain combines TRBV20-1 with TRBJ2-3; the D gene is possibly TRBD2 (6 bases). V dropped 1 base and J dropped 0 bases, with 8 bases sitting between them. The length of the CDR3 is 14 residues. CDR1 and CDR2 (germline): DFQATT, SNEGSKA (reference sequence). This chain's CDR3 is CSARVSGSTDTQYF. The CDR3 nucleotides read TGCAGTGCTAGAGTGAGCGGGAGCACAGATACGCAGTATTTT.

This clonotype was seen more than once but under ten times. V usage is TRBV20-1 and J usage is TRBJ1-5; tentative D call: TRBD1 (5 bases). Trimming cost V 5 bases and J 2 bases, with 13 bases left between them. The CDR3 consists of 14 residues. Germline CDR1 reads DFQATT; CDR2 reads SNEGSKA (reference sequence). Here the CDR3 DNA reads TGCAGTGCTGTTGCAGGGTTTGGCAATCAGCCCCAGCATTTT. Encoded protein: CSAVAGFGNQPQHF.

The chain employs TRBV30 and TRBJ1-2, with 7 bases aligning to TRBD1. Germline CDR1 and CDR2: GTSNPN and SVGIG (reference sequence). The V segment lost 2 bases and the J segment 5 bases; nucleotides outside the gene matches: 11. The CDR3 runs to 15 residues. The CDR3 loop reads CAWSPTRGTVYGYTF. As DNA, the CDR3 is TGTGCCTGGAGTCCAACAAGGGGGACAGTTTATGGCTACACCTTC.

This clonotype was seen more than once but under ten times. The rearrangement links TRBV5-1 to TRBJ2-5; unclear D gene. V lost 4 bases and J lost 1, with 2 bases in between. The CDR3 totals 11 residues. Germline CDR1 reads SGHRS; CDR2 reads YFSETQ. The CDR3 is CASSIQETQYF. As DNA, the CDR3 is TGCGCCAGCAGCATCCAAGAGACCCAGTACTTC.

This clonotype was detected only once. CDR3 loop: CASSLSGRGGTYGYTF. The CDR3 DNA is TGTGCCAGCAGTTTATCGGGCAGGGGGGGGACCTATGGCTACACCTTC. This chain links TRBV27 with TRBJ1-2, with 7 bases that match TRBD1. V gave up 0 bases and J gave up 4 bases; unmatched junction bases: 8. The germline V gene encodes CDR1 MNHEY and CDR2 SMNVEV (reference sequence). This CDR3 has 16 amino acids.

This chain uses TRBV5-4 with TRBJ2-3, with 15 bases aligning to TRBD2. Looked up from germline, CDR1 is SGHNT and CDR2 is YYREEE (reference sequence). The trim removed 4 bases at V and 0 bases at J, leaving 6 bases unmatched. This CDR3 has 18 amino acids. The CDR3 loop reads CASSLPGLAGGSTDTQYF. CDR3 nucleotide sequence: TGTGCCAGCAGCCTGCCGGGACTAGCGGGGGGTAGCACAGATACGCAGTATTTT.